The 4 T cell receptor beta chains below come from one sample, sequenced in a study of T cell responses to AZD1222 COVID-19 vaccine. Some clones are missing from TCRdb's copy, which holds only in-frame ones; the method was immunoSEQ multiplex PCR. The sample includes some 140,000 clones, 88% of them seen just once. The input for sequencing was peripheral blood, taken 28 days after the second AZD1222 dose. Receptor source: an adult who received the AZD1222 COVID-19 vaccine.

A note on this clone: A read error may produce the germline difference seen at one junction end. In DNA form, the CDR3 reads TGTGCCACCAGTACAGGGGGCCATTCACCCCTCCACTTT. Its protein is CATSTGGHSPLHF. This chain uses TRBV6-5 with TRBJ1-6, with TRBD1 matching 9 bases. Germline V lookup: CDR1 MNHEY, CDR2 SVGAGI. This CDR3 comprises 13 residues.

This clone has just a few counts. The chain couples TRBV10-3 to TRBJ1-5, with 7 positions matching TRBD1. The CDR3 totals 14 residues. The junction had 10 bases not matched to a gene; V was cut back by 10 bases and J by 4 bases. CDR1 and CDR2 from the germline V gene are ENHRY and SYGVKD. CDR3 coding DNA: TGTGCCACCTCGACAGGGCATGGTAATCAGCCCCAGCATTTT. Translating it yields CATSTGHGNQPQHF.

The chain uses TRBV11-3 and TRBJ1-2; TRBD1 might be the D (6 bases). This CDR3 is built from 15 residues. Germline V gene sequence: CDR1 SGHNT, CDR2 YENEEA. With 5 bases removed from V and 3 bases from J, the gap between germline ends came to 16 bases. The CDR3 sequence: CASSPAGGTYYGYTF. The CDR3 DNA sequence: TGTGCCAGCAGCCCAGCAGGAGGGACATACTATGGCTACACCTTC.

The J gene is TRBJ2-1, the V gene TRBV27; D unclear. This CDR3 comprises 11 residues. Germline loops: CDR1 MNHEY, CDR2 SMNVEV (reference sequence). V lost 3 bases, J lost 3 bases, and 0 bases lay in between. In DNA form, the CDR3 reads TGTGCCAGCAGTTTCTACAATGAGCAGTTCTTC. Translation gives CASSFYNEQFF.